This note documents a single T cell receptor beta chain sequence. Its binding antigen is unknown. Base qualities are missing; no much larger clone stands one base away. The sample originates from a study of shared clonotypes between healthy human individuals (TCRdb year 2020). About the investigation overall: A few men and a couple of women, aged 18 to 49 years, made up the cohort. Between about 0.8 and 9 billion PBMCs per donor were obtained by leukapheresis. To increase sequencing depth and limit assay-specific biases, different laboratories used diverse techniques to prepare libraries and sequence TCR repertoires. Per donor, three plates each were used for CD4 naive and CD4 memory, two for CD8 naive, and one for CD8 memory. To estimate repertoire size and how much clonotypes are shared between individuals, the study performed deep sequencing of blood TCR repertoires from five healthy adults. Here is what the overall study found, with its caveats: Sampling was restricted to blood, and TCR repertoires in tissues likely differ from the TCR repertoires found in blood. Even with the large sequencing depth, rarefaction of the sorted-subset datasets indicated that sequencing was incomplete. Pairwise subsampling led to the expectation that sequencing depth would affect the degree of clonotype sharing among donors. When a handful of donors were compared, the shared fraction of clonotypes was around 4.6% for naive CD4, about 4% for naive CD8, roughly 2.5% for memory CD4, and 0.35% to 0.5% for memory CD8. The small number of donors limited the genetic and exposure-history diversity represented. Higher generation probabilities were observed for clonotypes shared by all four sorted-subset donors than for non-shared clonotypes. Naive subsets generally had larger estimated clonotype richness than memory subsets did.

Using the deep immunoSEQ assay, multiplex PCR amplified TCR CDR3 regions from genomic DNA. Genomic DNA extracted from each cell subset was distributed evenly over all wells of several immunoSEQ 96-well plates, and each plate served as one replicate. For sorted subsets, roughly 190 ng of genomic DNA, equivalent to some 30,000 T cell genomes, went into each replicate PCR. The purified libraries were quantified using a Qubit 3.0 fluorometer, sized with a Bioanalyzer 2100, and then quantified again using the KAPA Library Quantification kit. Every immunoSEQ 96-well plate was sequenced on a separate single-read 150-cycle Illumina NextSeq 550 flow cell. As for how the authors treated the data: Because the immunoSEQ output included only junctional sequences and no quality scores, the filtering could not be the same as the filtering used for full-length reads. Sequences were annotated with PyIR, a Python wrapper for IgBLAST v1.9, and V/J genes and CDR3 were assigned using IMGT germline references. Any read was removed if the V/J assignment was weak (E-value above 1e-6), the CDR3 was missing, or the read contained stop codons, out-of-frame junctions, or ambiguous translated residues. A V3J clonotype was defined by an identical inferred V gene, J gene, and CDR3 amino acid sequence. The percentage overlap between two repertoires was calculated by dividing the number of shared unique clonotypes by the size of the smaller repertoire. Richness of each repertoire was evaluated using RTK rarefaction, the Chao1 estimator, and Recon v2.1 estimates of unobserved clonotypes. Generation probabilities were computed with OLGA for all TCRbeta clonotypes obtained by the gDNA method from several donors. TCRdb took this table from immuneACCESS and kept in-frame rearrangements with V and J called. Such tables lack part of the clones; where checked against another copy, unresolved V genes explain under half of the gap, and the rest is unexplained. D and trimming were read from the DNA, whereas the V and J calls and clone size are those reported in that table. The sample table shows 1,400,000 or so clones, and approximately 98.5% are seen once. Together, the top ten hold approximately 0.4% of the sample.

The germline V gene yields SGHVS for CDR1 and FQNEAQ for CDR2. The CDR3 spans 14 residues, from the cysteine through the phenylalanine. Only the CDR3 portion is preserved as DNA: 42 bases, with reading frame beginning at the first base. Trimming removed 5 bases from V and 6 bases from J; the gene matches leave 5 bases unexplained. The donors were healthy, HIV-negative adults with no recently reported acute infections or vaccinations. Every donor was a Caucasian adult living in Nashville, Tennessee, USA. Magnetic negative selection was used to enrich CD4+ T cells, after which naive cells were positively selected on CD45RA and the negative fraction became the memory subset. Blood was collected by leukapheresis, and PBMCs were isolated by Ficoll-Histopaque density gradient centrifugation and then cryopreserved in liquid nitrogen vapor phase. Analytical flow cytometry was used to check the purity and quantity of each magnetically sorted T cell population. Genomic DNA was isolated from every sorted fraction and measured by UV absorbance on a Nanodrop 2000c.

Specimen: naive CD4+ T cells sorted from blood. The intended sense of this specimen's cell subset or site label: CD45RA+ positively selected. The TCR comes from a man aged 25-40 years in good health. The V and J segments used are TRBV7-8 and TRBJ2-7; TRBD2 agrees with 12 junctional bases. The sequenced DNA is TGTGCCAGCAGCACACTAGCGGGAGGCGGCGAGCAGTACTTC. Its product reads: CASSTLAGGGEQYF.